Listed below are T cell receptor beta chains from one sample, sequenced in a study of OX40 agonist ivuxolimab in advanced cancers. Clones were read by immunoSEQ multiplex PCR, and TCRdb kept only the in-frame ones, dropping some. The sample shows approximately 76,000 clones, about 92% of them seen only once. The specimen comprised CD4+ or CD8+ T cells sorted from blood, sampled in a trial of the OX40 agonist ivuxolimab. The source is an adult with an advanced solid tumor such as melanoma, head and neck, liver or kidney cancer. The CDR3 runs from the conserved cysteine through the conserved F or W. The order of the fields is V gene, J gene, clone size, D gene, CDR3 protein, CDR3 DNA. The D gene is left open where the match is weak. Expanded clones are given a class, and other clones once, few, many or no size at all.

v_gene: TRBV30
j_gene: TRBJ2-5
abundance: -
d_gene: -
CDR3aa: CAYRPPSWGRETQYF
CDR3nt: TGTGCCTACCGACCACCCAGCTGGGGACGAGAGACCCAGTACTTC

v_gene: TRBV9
j_gene: TRBJ2-3
abundance: -
d_gene: TRBD2
CDR3aa: CASSVPLAGGPDTQYF
CDR3nt: TGTGCCAGCAGCGTACCCCTAGCGGGGGGGCCAGATACGCAGTATTTT

v_gene: TRBV5-1
j_gene: TRBJ2-5
abundance: -
d_gene: TRBD2
CDR3aa: CASSLDWAGGPQETQYF
CDR3nt: TGCGCCAGCAGCTTGGACTGGGCGGGGGGCCCTCAAGAGACCCAGTACTTC

v_gene: TRBV11-2
j_gene: TRBJ2-5
abundance: -
d_gene: -
CDR3aa: CASSLHTQETQYF
CDR3nt: TGTGCCAGCAGCTTACACACCCAAGAGACCCAGTACTTC

v_gene: TRBV9
j_gene: TRBJ2-1
abundance: -
d_gene: TRBD1
CDR3aa: CASSVGQGNNEQFF
CDR3nt: TGTGCCAGCAGCGTAGGACAGGGGAACAATGAGCAGTTCTTC

v_gene: TRBV11-2
j_gene: TRBJ2-2
abundance: -
d_gene: TRBD1
CDR3aa: CASSMDRGRGGELFF
CDR3nt: TGTGCCAGCAGCATGGACAGGGGGCGGGGCGGGGAGCTGTTTTTT

v_gene: TRBV5-1
j_gene: TRBJ2-1
abundance: -
d_gene: -
CDR3aa: CASSFSGAGTGDEQFF
CDR3nt: TGCGCCAGCAGCTTTTCCGGGGCAGGCACCGGGGATGAGCAGTTCTTC

v_gene: TRBV15
j_gene: TRBJ2-5
abundance: -
d_gene: -
CDR3aa: CATSRDGERGWEQYF
CDR3nt: TGTGCCACCAGCAGAGATGGGGAACGAGGATGGGAGCAGTACTTC

v_gene: TRBV27
j_gene: TRBJ2-7
abundance: -
d_gene: TRBD2
CDR3aa: CASKYLTSGFPGEQYF
CDR3nt: TGTGCCAGCAAATACTTGACTAGCGGGTTCCCGGGGGAGCAGTACTTC

v_gene: TRBV7-9
j_gene: TRBJ2-7
abundance: -
d_gene: -
CDR3aa: CASSLMRTAVSYEQYF
CDR3nt: TGTGCCAGCAGCTTAATGAGGACAGCGGTCTCCTACGAGCAGTACTTC

v_gene: TRBV9
j_gene: TRBJ2-3
abundance: -
d_gene: -
CDR3aa: CAAGRGGAADTQYF
CDR3nt: TGTGCCGCCGGTAGGGGGGGGGCCGCAGATACGCAGTATTTT

v_gene: TRBV19
j_gene: TRBJ2-7
abundance: -
d_gene: TRBD1
CDR3aa: CASSILPGTGGPRWDEQYF
CDR3nt: TGTGCCAGTAGTATCCTTCCCGGGACAGGAGGTCCGCGGTGGGACGAGCAGTACTTC

v_gene: TRBV7-9
j_gene: TRBJ1-1
abundance: -
d_gene: -
CDR3aa: CASSLGRSDTEAFF
CDR3nt: TGTGCCAGCAGCTTAGGTAGGTCGGACACTGAAGCTTTCTTT

v_gene: TRBV11-2
j_gene: TRBJ2-1
abundance: -
d_gene: TRBD1
CDR3aa: CASSLTGTGLNEQFF
CDR3nt: TGTGCCAGCAGCCTTACCGGGACAGGGTTAAATGAGCAGTTCTTC

v_gene: TRBV29-1
j_gene: TRBJ2-7
abundance: -
d_gene: -
CDR3aa: CSVEDGGAENEQYF
CDR3nt: TGCAGCGTTGAAGATGGAGGGGCAGAGAACGAGCAGTACTTC

v_gene: TRBV12-5
j_gene: TRBJ1-5
abundance: once
d_gene: TRBD1
CDR3aa: CASGSTDRGPNQPQHF
CDR3nt: TGTGCTAGTGGTTCCACGGACAGGGGGCCCAATCAGCCCCAGCATTTT

v_gene: TRBV10-3
j_gene: TRBJ2-7
abundance: -
d_gene: -
CDR3aa: CAISERDYEQYF
CDR3nt: TGTGCCATCAGTGAGAGGGACTACGAGCAGTACTTC

v_gene: TRBV10-3
j_gene: TRBJ1-6
abundance: -
d_gene: TRBD1
CDR3aa: CAISESMDRVVSPLHF
CDR3nt: TGTGCCATCAGTGAGTCGATGGACAGGGTGGTTTCACCCCTCCACTTT

v_gene: TRBV10-1
j_gene: TRBJ2-4
abundance: -
d_gene: TRBD2
CDR3aa: CASTREGLAKNIQYF
CDR3nt: TGCGCCAGCACTCGGGAGGGACTAGCCAAAAACATTCAGTACTTC

v_gene: TRBV6-5
j_gene: TRBJ2-4
abundance: few
d_gene: -
CDR3aa: CASSYSWGIENIQYF
CDR3nt: TGTGCCAGCAGTTACTCTTGGGGGATCGAAAACATTCAGTACTTC

v_gene: TRBV6-5
j_gene: TRBJ2-1
abundance: -
d_gene: TRBD2
CDR3aa: CASSPVAGAHNEQFF
CDR3nt: TGTGCCAGCAGTCCGGTAGCGGGGGCCCACAATGAGCAGTTCTTC

v_gene: TRBV29-1
j_gene: TRBJ2-3
abundance: -
d_gene: TRBD2
CDR3aa: CSVEGGLANTDTQYF
CDR3nt: TGCAGCGTTGAAGGAGGACTAGCGAACACAGATACGCAGTATTTT

v_gene: TRBV10-3
j_gene: TRBJ1-5
abundance: once
d_gene: TRBD1
CDR3aa: CAISQGDGNQPQHF
CDR3nt: TGTGCCATCAGTCAGGGGGACGGCAATCAGCCCCAGCATTTT

v_gene: TRBV6-1
j_gene: TRBJ2-5
abundance: -
d_gene: -
CDR3aa: CASSEAVAQETQYF
CDR3nt: TGTGCCAGCAGTGAAGCCGTGGCTCAAGAGACCCAGTACTTC

v_gene: TRBV9
j_gene: TRBJ2-5
abundance: -
d_gene: -
CDR3aa: CASSVDRGAQTQYF
CDR3nt: TGTGCCAGCAGCGTAGATAGGGGGGCGCAGACCCAGTACTTC

v_gene: TRBV4-2
j_gene: TRBJ2-1
abundance: -
d_gene: TRBD2
CDR3aa: CASRGSSGDNEQFF
CDR3nt: TGTGCCAGCAGGGGTTCTAGCGGGGACAATGAGCAGTTCTTC

v_gene: TRBV4-1
j_gene: TRBJ1-2
abundance: medium-sized
d_gene: TRBD1
CDR3aa: CASSQGTGYGYTF
CDR3nt: TGCGCCAGCAGCCAAGGGACAGGTTATGGCTACACCTTC

v_gene: TRBV15
j_gene: TRBJ1-4
abundance: -
d_gene: -
CDR3aa: CATSTGLIWEKLFF
CDR3nt: TGTGCCACCAGCACAGGGCTTATCTGGGAAAAACTGTTTTTT

v_gene: TRBV15
j_gene: TRBJ2-7
abundance: once
d_gene: TRBD2
CDR3aa: CATSRAAGGSYEQYF
CDR3nt: TGTGCCACCAGCAGAGCAGCGGGGGGCTCCTACGAGCAGTACTTC

v_gene: TRBV25-1
j_gene: TRBJ2-7
abundance: -
d_gene: -
CDR3aa: CASSESPAVDEQYF
CDR3nt: TGTGCCAGCAGTGAATCCCCTGCGGTGGACGAGCAGTACTTC

v_gene: TRBV6-6
j_gene: TRBJ1-2
abundance: -
d_gene: -
CDR3aa: CASSYSTGSVYGYTF
CDR3nt: TGTGCCAGCAGTTACTCGACAGGTTCGGTCTATGGCTACACCTTC

v_gene: TRBV6-5
j_gene: TRBJ2-1
abundance: -
d_gene: -
CDR3aa: CASSWSESNEQFF
CDR3nt: TGTGCCAGCAGTTGGAGTGAGTCCAATGAGCAGTTCTTC

v_gene: TRBV27
j_gene: TRBJ2-7
abundance: once
d_gene: TRBD1
CDR3aa: CASSPGTGAGEQYF
CDR3nt: TGTGCCAGCAGTCCAGGGACAGGGGCAGGAGAGCAGTACTTC

v_gene: TRBV11-2
j_gene: TRBJ2-3
abundance: once
d_gene: -
CDR3aa: CASFGGTDTQYF
CDR3nt: TGTGCCAGCTTTGGGGGTACAGATACGCAGTATTTT

v_gene: TRBV19
j_gene: TRBJ1-1
abundance: -
d_gene: -
CDR3aa: CASRWDGNTEAFF
CDR3nt: TGTGCCAGCCGATGGGACGGGAACACTGAAGCTTTCTTT

v_gene: TRBV27
j_gene: TRBJ2-3
abundance: -
d_gene: TRBD2
CDR3aa: CASTLGLAETDTQYF
CDR3nt: TGTGCCAGCACTCTCGGACTAGCGGAAACAGATACGCAGTATTTT

v_gene: TRBV5-8
j_gene: TRBJ1-1
abundance: once
d_gene: TRBD1
CDR3aa: CASSSDRGRLEAFF
CDR3nt: TGTGCCAGCAGCTCGGACAGGGGGCGGCTTGAAGCTTTCTTT

v_gene: TRBV13
j_gene: TRBJ2-1
abundance: -
d_gene: TRBD1
CDR3aa: CASSLAGGPYNEQFF
CDR3nt: TGTGCCAGCAGCTTAGCAGGGGGCCCCTACAATGAGCAGTTCTTC

v_gene: TRBV7-6
j_gene: TRBJ2-3
abundance: -
d_gene: -
CDR3aa: CASSLGVGAWGDTQYF
CDR3nt: TGTGCCAGCAGCTTAGGCGTCGGGGCGTGGGGGGATACGCAGTATTTT

v_gene: TRBV7-9
j_gene: TRBJ2-3
abundance: -
d_gene: -
CDR3aa: CASTILGQGWADTQYF
CDR3nt: TGTGCCAGCACCATCCTTGGCCAGGGGTGGGCAGATACGCAGTATTTT

v_gene: TRBV5-6
j_gene: TRBJ1-5
abundance: once
d_gene: -
CDR3aa: CASSLGNQPQHF
CDR3nt: TGTGCCAGCAGCTTGGGTAATCAGCCCCAGCATTTT

v_gene: TRBV7-9
j_gene: TRBJ1-2
abundance: -
d_gene: -
CDR3aa: CASSADTYGYTF
CDR3nt: TGTGCCAGCAGCGCGGACACCTATGGCTACACCTTC

v_gene: TRBV12-5
j_gene: TRBJ2-7
abundance: -
d_gene: -
CDR3aa: CASGLVGMGSSYEQYF
CDR3nt: TGTGCTAGTGGTTTAGTTGGGATGGGGAGCTCCTACGAGCAGTACTTC

v_gene: TRBV7-9
j_gene: TRBJ1-4
abundance: -
d_gene: -
CDR3aa: CASRPENPTNEKLFF
CDR3nt: TGTGCCAGCAGGCCCGAAAACCCAACTAATGAAAAACTGTTTTTT

v_gene: TRBV7-3
j_gene: TRBJ1-6
abundance: -
d_gene: -
CDR3aa: CASSLGGAPLHF
CDR3nt: TGTGCCAGCAGCTTAGGGGGGGCACCCCTCCACTTT

v_gene: TRBV27
j_gene: TRBJ2-4
abundance: -
d_gene: -
CDR3aa: CASSPQPGTPKNIQYF
CDR3nt: TGTGCCAGCAGCCCTCAACCCGGGACACCGAAAAACATTCAGTACTTC

v_gene: TRBV20-1
j_gene: TRBJ2-7
abundance: -
d_gene: -
CDR3aa: CSAAEGYEQYF
CDR3nt: TGCAGTGCTGCAGAGGGCTACGAGCAGTACTTC

v_gene: TRBV2
j_gene: TRBJ2-5
abundance: -
d_gene: -
CDR3aa: CATFGGTGHAETQYF
CDR3nt: TGTGCCACCTTTGGGGGGACGGGGCATGCGGAGACCCAGTACTTC

v_gene: TRBV13
j_gene: TRBJ2-7
abundance: -
d_gene: TRBD2
CDR3aa: CASRSGGSSYEQYF
CDR3nt: TGTGCCAGTCGATCGGGGGGGAGCTCCTACGAGCAGTACTTC

v_gene: TRBV5-5
j_gene: TRBJ2-7
abundance: -
d_gene: TRBD1
CDR3aa: CASSLLGTGSYEQYF
CDR3nt: TGTGCCAGCAGCCTGCTCGGGACAGGTAGCTACGAGCAGTACTTC

v_gene: TRBV5-6
j_gene: TRBJ1-6
abundance: -
d_gene: -
CDR3aa: CASSLNRRENSPLHF
CDR3nt: TGTGCCAGCAGCTTGAACAGACGAGAAAATTCACCCCTCCACTTT